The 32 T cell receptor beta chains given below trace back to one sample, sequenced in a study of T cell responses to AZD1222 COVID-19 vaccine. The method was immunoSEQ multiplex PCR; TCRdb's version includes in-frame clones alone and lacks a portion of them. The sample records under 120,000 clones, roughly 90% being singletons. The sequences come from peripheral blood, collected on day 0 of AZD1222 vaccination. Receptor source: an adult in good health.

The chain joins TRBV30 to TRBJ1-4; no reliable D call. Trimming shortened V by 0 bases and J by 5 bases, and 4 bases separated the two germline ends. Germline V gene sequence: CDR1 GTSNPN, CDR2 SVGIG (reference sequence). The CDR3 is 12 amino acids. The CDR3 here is CAWSVLNEKLFF. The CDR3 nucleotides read TGTGCCTGGAGTGTACTAAATGAAAAACTGTTTTTT.

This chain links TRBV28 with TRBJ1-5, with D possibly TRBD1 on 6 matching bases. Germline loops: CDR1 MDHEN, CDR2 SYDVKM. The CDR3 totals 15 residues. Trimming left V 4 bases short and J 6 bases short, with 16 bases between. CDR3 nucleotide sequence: TGTGCCAGCAGTTCACACAGGGTTGTGGGTCAGCCCCAGCATTTT. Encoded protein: CASSSHRVVGQPQHF.

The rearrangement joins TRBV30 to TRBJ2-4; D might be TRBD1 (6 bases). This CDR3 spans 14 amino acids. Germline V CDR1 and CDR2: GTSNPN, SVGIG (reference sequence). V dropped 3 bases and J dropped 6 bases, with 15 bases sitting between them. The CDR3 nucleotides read TGTGCCTGGAGCGGTAACAGGGTCGTAAACATTCAGTACTTC. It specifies CAWSGNRVVNIQYF.

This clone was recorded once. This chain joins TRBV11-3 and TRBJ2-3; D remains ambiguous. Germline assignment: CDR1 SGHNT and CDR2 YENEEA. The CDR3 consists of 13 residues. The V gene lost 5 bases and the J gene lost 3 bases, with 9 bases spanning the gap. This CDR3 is CASSPRGTDTQYF. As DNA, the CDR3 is TGTGCCAGCAGCCCCCGAGGTACAGATACGCAGTATTTT.

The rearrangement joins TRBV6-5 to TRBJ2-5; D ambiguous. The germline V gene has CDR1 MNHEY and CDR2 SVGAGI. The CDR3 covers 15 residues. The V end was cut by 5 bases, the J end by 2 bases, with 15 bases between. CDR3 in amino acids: CASSMGLEPQETQYF. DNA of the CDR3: TGTGCCAGCAGTATGGGCCTCGAACCGCAAGAGACCCAGTACTTC.

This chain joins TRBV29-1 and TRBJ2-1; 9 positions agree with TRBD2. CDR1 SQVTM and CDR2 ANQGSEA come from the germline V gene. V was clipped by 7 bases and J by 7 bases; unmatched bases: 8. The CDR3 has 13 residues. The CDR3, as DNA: TGCAGCGGTGATGTGCTAGCGGGGAATGAGCAGTTCTTC. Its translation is CSGDVLAGNEQFF.

CDR3 bases: TGTGCCAGCAGATCCGGGACAGGGGATAATGAAAAACTGTTTTTT. It specifies CASRSGTGDNEKLFF. This sequence joins TRBV28 and TRBJ1-4, with 10 bases that match TRBD1. CDR1 and CDR2 (germline): MDHEN, SYDVKM. The CDR3 covers 15 residues. Germline trimming cut 6 bases from V and 4 bases from J; bases unmatched to any gene: 5.

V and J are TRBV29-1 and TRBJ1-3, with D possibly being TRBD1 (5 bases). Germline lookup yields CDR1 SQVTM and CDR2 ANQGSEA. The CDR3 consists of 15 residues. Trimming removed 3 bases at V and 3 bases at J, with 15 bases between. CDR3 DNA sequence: TGCAGCGTTGATCGACCCGGGACCGGTGGAAACACCATATATTTT. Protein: CSVDRPGTGGNTIYF.

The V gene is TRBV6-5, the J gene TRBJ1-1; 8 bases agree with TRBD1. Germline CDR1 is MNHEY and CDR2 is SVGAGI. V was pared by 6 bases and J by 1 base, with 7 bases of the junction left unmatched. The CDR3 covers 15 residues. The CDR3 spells CASSTMTGANTEAFF. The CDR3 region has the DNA TGTGCCAGCAGCACGATGACAGGGGCGAACACTGAAGCTTTCTTT.

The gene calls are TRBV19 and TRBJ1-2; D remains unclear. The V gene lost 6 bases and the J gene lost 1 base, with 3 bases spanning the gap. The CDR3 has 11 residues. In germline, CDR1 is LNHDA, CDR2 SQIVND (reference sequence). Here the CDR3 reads CASRSNYGYTF. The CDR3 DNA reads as TGTGCCAGTAGGAGTAACTATGGCTACACCTTC. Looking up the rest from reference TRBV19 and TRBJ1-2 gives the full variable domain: DGGITQSPKYLFRKEGQNVTLSCEQNLNHDAMYWYRQDPGQGLRLIYYSQIVNDFQKGDIAEGYSVSREKKESFPLTVTSAQKNPTAFYLCASRSNYGYTFGSGTRLTVV.

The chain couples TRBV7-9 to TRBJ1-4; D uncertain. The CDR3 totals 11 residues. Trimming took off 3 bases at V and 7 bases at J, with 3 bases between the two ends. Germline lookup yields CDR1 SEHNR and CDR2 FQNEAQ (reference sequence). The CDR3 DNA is TGTGCCAGCAGCTTCGGTGAAAAACTGTTTTTT. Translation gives CASSFGEKLFF.

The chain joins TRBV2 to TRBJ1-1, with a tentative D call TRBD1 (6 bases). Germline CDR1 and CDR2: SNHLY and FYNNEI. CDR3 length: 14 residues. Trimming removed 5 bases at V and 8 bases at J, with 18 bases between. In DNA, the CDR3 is TGTGCCAGCAGTCTACAGGGCTCCTTAAGAGAAGCTTTCTTT. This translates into CASSLQGSLREAFF.

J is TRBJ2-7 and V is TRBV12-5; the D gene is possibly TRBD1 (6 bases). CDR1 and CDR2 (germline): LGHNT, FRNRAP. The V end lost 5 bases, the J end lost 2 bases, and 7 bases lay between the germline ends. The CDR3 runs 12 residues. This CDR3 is CASGAGAYEQYF. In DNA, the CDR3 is TGTGCTAGTGGTGCAGGGGCCTACGAGCAGTACTTC.

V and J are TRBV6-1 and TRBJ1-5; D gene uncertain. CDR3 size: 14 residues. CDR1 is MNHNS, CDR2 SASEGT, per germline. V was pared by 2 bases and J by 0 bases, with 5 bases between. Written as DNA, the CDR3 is TGTGCCAGCAGTGAAATCAATAGCAATCAGCCCCAGCATTTT. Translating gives CASSEINSNQPQHF.

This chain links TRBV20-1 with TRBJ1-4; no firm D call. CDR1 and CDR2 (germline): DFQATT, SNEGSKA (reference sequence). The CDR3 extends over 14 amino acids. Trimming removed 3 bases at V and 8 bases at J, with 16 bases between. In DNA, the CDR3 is TGCAGTGCTAGTTCCGGGGTAATGAGAGAAAAACTGTTTTTT. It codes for CSASSGVMREKLFF.

CDR3 amino acids: CASSLDSGSEKLFF. In DNA, the CDR3 is TGTGCCAGCAGCTTAGATTCGGGGAGTGAAAAACTGTTTTTT. This sequence joins TRBV7-9 and TRBJ1-4; D ambiguous. Germline V gene data show CDR1 as SEHNR and CDR2 as FQNEAQ (reference sequence). V lost 1 base, J lost 7 bases, and 10 bases lay in between. This CDR3 is built from 14 residues.

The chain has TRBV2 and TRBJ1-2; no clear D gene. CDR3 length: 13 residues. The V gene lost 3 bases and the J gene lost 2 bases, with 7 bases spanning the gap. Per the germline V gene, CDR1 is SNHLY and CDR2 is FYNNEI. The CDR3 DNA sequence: TGTGCCAGCAGTGAGGGGTTGAACTATGGCTACACCTTC. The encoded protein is CASSEGLNYGYTF.

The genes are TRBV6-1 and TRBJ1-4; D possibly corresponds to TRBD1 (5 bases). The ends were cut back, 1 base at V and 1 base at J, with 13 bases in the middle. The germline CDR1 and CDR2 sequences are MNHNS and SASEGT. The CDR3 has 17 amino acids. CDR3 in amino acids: CASSEEVRAGTNEKLFF. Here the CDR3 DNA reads TGTGCCAGCAGTGAAGAGGTCAGGGCGGGAACTAATGAAAAACTGTTTTTT.

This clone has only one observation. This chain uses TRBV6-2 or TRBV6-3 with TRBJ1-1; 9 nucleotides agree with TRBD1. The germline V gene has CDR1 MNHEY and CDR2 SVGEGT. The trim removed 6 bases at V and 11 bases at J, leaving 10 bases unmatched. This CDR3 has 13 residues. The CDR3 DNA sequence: TGTGCCAGCAGCCGGGACAGGGTGGAGAAGGCTTTCTTT. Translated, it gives CASSRDRVEKAFF.

DNA for the CDR3: TGCGCCAGCAGCTTGGGGGCAGGGGAAGGCGAAAAACTGTTTTTT. Translated, it gives CASSLGAGEGEKLFF. This chain links TRBV5-1 with TRBJ1-4; perhaps TRBD1 as D (6 bases). Deletions cut 0 bases from V and 8 bases from J, with 14 bases between. CDR3 length equals 15 residues. Germline V CDR1 and CDR2: SGHRS, YFSETQ.

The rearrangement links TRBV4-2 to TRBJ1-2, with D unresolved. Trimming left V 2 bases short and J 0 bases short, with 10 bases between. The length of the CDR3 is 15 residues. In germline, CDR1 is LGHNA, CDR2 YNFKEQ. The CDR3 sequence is CASSQPSQANYGYTF. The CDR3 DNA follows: TGTGCCAGCAGCCAACCCTCGCAGGCTAACTATGGCTACACCTTC.

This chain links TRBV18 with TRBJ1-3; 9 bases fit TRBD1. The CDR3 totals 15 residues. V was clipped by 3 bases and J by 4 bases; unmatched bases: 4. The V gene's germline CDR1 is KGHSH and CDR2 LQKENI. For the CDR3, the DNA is TGTGCCAGCTCACCGGGACAGGGCATCGGAAACACCATATATTTT. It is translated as CASSPGQGIGNTIYF.

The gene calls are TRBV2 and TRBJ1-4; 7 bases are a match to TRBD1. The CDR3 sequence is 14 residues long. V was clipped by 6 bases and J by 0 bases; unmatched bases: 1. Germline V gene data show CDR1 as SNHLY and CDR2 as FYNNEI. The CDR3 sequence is CASRGGATNEKLFF. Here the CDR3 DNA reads TGTGCCAGCAGAGGGGGCGCAACTAATGAAAAACTGTTTTTT.

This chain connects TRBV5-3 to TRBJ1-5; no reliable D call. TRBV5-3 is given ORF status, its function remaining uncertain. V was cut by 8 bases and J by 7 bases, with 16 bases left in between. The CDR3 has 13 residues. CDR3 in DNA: TGTGCCAGGGTCAAGGGAATGGGACAGCCCCAGCATTTT. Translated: CARVKGMGQPQHF.

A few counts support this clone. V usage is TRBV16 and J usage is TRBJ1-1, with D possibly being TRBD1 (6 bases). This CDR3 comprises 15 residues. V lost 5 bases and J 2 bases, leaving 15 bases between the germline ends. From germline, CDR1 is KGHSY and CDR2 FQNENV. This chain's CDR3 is CASSGMGGKNTEAFF. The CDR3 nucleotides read TGTGCCAGCAGCGGGATGGGGGGCAAAAACACTGAAGCTTTCTTT.

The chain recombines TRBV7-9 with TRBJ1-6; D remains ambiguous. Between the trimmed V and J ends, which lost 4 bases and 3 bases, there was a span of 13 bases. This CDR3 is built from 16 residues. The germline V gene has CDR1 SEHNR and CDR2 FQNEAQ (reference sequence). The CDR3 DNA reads TGTGCCAGCAGCTCTGGGGAGTCCGTCTATAATTCACCCCTCCACTTT. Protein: CASSSGESVYNSPLHF.

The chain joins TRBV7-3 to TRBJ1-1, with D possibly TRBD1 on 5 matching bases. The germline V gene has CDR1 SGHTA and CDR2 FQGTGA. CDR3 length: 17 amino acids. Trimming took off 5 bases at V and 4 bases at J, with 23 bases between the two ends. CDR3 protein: CASSPTIMIRAGTEAFF. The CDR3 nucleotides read TGTGCCAGCAGCCCAACGATCATGATCAGGGCGGGCACTGAAGCTTTCTTT.

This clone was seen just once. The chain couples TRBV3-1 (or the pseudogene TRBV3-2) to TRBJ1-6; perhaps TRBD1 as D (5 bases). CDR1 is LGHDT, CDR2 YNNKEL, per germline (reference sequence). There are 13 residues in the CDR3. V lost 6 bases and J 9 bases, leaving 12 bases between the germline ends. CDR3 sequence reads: CASRQRGTSPLHF. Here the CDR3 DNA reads TGTGCCAGCAGGCAAAGAGGGACTTCACCCCTCCACTTT.

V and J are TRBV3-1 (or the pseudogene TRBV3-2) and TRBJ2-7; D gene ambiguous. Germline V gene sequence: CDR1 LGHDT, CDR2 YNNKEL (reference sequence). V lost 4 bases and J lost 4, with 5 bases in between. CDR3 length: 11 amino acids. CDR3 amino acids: CASSRGYEQYF. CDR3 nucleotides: TGTGCCAGCAGCCGGGGTTACGAGCAGTACTTC.

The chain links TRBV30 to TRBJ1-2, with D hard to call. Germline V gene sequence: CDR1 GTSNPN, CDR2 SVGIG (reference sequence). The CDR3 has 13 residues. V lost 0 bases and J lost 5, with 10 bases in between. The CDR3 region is CAWSVSSEYGYTF. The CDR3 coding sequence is TGTGCCTGGAGTGTTTCATCTGAGTATGGCTACACCTTC. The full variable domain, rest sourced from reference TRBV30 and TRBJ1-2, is SQTIHQWPATLVQPVGSPLSLECTVEGTSNPNLYWYRQAAGRGLQLLFYSVGIGQISSEVPQNLSASRPQDRQFILSSKKLLLSDSGFYLCAWSVSSEYGYTFGSGTRLTVV.

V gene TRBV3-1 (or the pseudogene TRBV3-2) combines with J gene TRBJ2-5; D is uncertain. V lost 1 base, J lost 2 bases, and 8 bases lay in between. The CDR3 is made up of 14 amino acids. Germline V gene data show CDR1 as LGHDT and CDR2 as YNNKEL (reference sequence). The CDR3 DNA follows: TGTGCCAGCAGCCAAGTCATACCTCAAGAGACCCAGTACTTC. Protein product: CASSQVIPQETQYF.

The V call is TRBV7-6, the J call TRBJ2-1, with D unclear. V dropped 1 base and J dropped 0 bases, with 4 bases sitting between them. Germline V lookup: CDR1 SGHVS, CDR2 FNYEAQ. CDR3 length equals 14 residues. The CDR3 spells CASSLGSSYNEQFF. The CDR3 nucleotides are TGTGCCAGCAGCTTAGGGTCCTCCTACAATGAGCAGTTCTTC.